These 13 T cell receptor beta chains were sequenced from one sample in a study of Ad26.COV2.S vaccination and SARS-CoV-2 variants. Treatment given: 15 to 20 received Ad26.COV2.S at low or high dose, single or two shots; about five received placebo; per-sample allocation not given. Day 63 after the first vaccine or placebo injection was the time point for sampling. Using immunoSEQ multiplex PCR, the repertoire was profiled, and TCRdb retains in-frame clones only, with some absent. The data show 380,000 or so clones, about 88% seen once. This sample comprised peripheral blood, obtained in a trial of Ad26.COV2.S vaccine versus placebo. The receptors were gathered from a person between 18 and 60 years old who received the Ad26.COV2.S COVID-19 vaccine or a placebo.

The genes are TRBV4-2 and TRBJ2-1; D is uncertain. CDR3 length: 15 residues. CDR1 is LGHNA, CDR2 YNFKEQ, per germline. The V end was cut by 4 bases, the J end by 0 bases, with 10 bases between. The CDR3: CASSRSMSSYNEQFF. CDR3 nucleotide sequence: TGTGCCAGCAGCCGCTCGATGAGCTCCTACAATGAGCAGTTCTTC.

This chain links TRBV5-1 with TRBJ2-5; weak D call: TRBD2 (6 bases). Deletions cut 4 bases from V and 2 bases from J, with 18 bases between. This CDR3 comprises 16 residues. Germline CDR1 is SGHRS and CDR2 is YFSETQ. The CDR3 DNA reads as TGCGCCAGCAGCCCAGGCGGCGGGATGGGACAAGAGACCCAGTACTTC. Its protein product is CASSPGGGMGQETQYF. Drawing the rest from reference TRBV5-1 and TRBJ2-5, the complete variable domain is KAGVTQTPRYLIKTRGQQVTLSCSPISGHRSVSWYQQTPGQGLQFLFEYFSETQRNKGNFPGRFSGRQFSNSRSEMNVSTLELGDSALYLCASSPGGGMGQETQYFGPGTRLLVL.

The chain joins TRBV6-5 to TRBJ2-1; D remains ambiguous. The V end lost 5 bases, the J end lost 7 bases, and 18 bases lay between the germline ends. The CDR3 has 15 residues. The V gene's germline CDR1 is MNHEY and CDR2 SVGAGI. This chain's CDR3 is CASSHDYAGENEQFF. Here the CDR3 DNA reads TGTGCCAGCAGTCACGATTACGCCGGAGAGAATGAGCAGTTCTTC.

This clone was seen only a few times. The CDR3 reads CASSLYGSNNEQFF. CDR3 bases: TGTGCCAGCAGTTTATACGGGAGTAACAATGAGCAGTTCTTC. The chain uses TRBV27 and TRBJ2-1; TRBD2 might be the D (6 bases). V lost 1 base and J lost 5, with 9 bases in between. Germline V gene sequence: CDR1 MNHEY, CDR2 SMNVEV (reference sequence). This CDR3 has 14 residues.

The chain recombines TRBV6-1 with TRBJ2-5; no definite D call. The CDR3 runs 14 residues. V was cut by 1 base and J by 1 base, with 7 bases left in between. CDR1 is MNHNS and CDR2 is SASEGT in the germline V gene. The CDR3 sequence is CASSEVSSQETQYF. The CDR3 DNA reads as TGTGCCAGCAGTGAAGTTAGTAGCCAAGAGACCCAGTACTTC.

A note on this clone: Other nucleotide sequences in the sample specify the same CDR3. The CDR3 DNA follows: TGTGCCAGCTCACCTCCGGGACAGGGGTCCTACGAGCAGTACTTC. This sequence encodes CASSPPGQGSYEQYF. The chain joins TRBV18 to TRBJ2-7; TRBD1 agrees at 10 bases. After removal of 3 bases from V and 1 base from J, the junction contained 3 bases not matched to a gene. The CDR3 covers 15 residues. Germline V lookup: CDR1 KGHSH, CDR2 LQKENI.

The chain couples TRBV6-4 to TRBJ2-3; 7 nucleotides match TRBD2. V lost 3 bases to trimming and J lost 0 bases; unmatched junction nucleotides: 6. CDR1 and CDR2 (germline): MRHNA, SNTAGT. The CDR3 is made up of 16 amino acids. Here the CDR3 reads CASSEASGGSTDTQYF. Written as DNA, the CDR3 is TGTGCCAGCAGTGAGGCGTCGGGGGGAAGCACAGATACGCAGTATTTT.

This chain uses TRBV6-4 with TRBJ2-1, with 7 bases fitting TRBD1. With V trimmed by 0 bases and J by 8 bases, 4 bases remained unmatched. Per the germline V gene, CDR1 is MRHNA and CDR2 is SNTAGT. The CDR3 is 14 residues long. The CDR3 coding sequence is TGTGCCAGCAGTGACTCGCAGGGGGAGCATGAGCAGTTCTTC. Its protein is CASSDSQGEHEQFF.

V gene TRBV2 combines with J gene TRBJ1-5; a possible D gene is TRBD1 (5 bases). Germline V CDR1 and CDR2: SNHLY, FYNNEI. Trimming took 7 bases from V and 2 from J, leaving 21 bases between them. The CDR3 consists of 17 residues. The chain's CDR3 is CASNFYRPHVGNQPQHF. CDR3 bases: TGTGCCAGCAATTTTTACAGGCCCCACGTCGGCAATCAGCCCCAGCATTTT.

The chain is built from TRBV4-1 and TRBJ2-7; D tentatively fits TRBD1 or TRBD2 (6 bases each). Germline-derived CDR1 and CDR2 are MGHRA and YSYEKL. The CDR3 length is 19 residues. V was cut by 6 bases and J by 0 bases, with 27 bases left in between. CDR3 DNA sequence: TGCGCCAGCAGTCGACGCGCATTCCGACAGGACGGGAGCTCCTACGAGCAGTACTTC. Encoded protein: CASSRRAFRQDGSSYEQYF.

The V call is TRBV10-3, the J call TRBJ2-3; D unresolved. The V gene lost 6 bases and the J gene lost 0 bases, with 7 bases spanning the gap. CDR1 and CDR2 (germline): ENHRY, SYGVKD. CDR3 length: 13 residues. CDR3 bases: TGTGCCATCAGGTACGACAGCACAGATACGCAGTATTTT. This gives the protein CAIRYDSTDTQYF.

The V gene is TRBV14, the J gene TRBJ1-2; the match to TRBD1 covers 11 bases. Germline trimming cut 4 bases from V and 4 bases from J; bases unmatched to any gene: 5. Germline values: CDR1 SGHDN, CDR2 FVKESK. The CDR3 runs 15 residues. The CDR3 DNA is TGTGCCAGCAGCCCGGGGACAGGGGGTTTCTATGGCTACACCTTC. Translated: CASSPGTGGFYGYTF.

The rearrangement joins TRBV14 to TRBJ2-1; no definite D call. From germline, CDR1 is SGHDN and CDR2 FVKESK. The CDR3 runs to 16 residues. V lost 0 bases to trimming and J lost 3 bases, with 12 bases between them. The CDR3 nucleotides are TGTGCCAGCAGCCAAGAGTTAGGCAGCTTCTACAATGAGCAGTTCTTC. It codes for CASSQELGSFYNEQFF.